The TCR beta chain described here comes from a study of Graves' ophthalmopathy and Graves' hyperthyroidism. Regarding the study as a whole: Also, most clonotypes expanded in the thyroid above 0.001 frequency appeared in blood.

This clonotype was seen at least ten times. Its antigen is still unknown. Amplified TCR beta CDR3 regions were obtained using RNA transcripts as template. Scientists carried out first-round RT-PCR using HTBI primers and then a second-round multiplex PCR. From the multiplex PCR reads, TCRdb called clonotypes with MiXCR, one entry per CDR3 protein. The sample lists some 160,000 distinct CDR3 sequences, around two fifths occurring once. Germline values: CDR1 SNHLY, CDR2 FYNNEI. The J segment lost 2 bases and the V segment lost 7 bases, leaving 4 bases of the junction unmatched. The CDR3 length is 13 residues. Moderate-to-severe activity, with CAS ≥3, NOSPECS ≥4 and duration under 3 months, characterized the donors with ophthalmopathy. PBMCs were isolated from an approximately 10 ml sample of fresh peripheral blood.

The genes are TRBV2 and TRBJ2-5, with 7 bases identical to TRBD2. The sequencing sample was made of peripheral blood. The source is a man aged 25-45 years with Graves' ophthalmopathy. CDR3 amino acids: CASTNSGQETQYF. CDR3 DNA sequence: TGTGCCAGCACCAATAGCGGGCAAGAGACCCAGTACTTC.